This TCR beta chain was sequenced for a study of blood T cell repertoires in COVID-19. Study information: T cells, B-cell-depleted T cells, or PBMCs provided the cDNA or gDNA that served as material.

Profiling relied on immunoSEQ multiplex PCR, and the TCRdb table lists in-frame clones only, not all of them. The sample carries 400,000 to 450,000 clones, 75% to 90% recorded once. This TCR came from a man aged 25 to 45 who had recovered from COVID-19. The sample consisted of PBMCs or T cells enriched from blood (not recorded which).

CDR3 DNA: TGTGCCAGCAGCTTGGTTGGGGCGTGGGGCTCCGACACTGAAGCTTTCTTT. This sequence encodes CASSLVGAWGSDTEAFF. V and J are TRBV5-8 and TRBJ1-1; D perhaps matches TRBD1 (5 bases). The CDR3 spans 17 residues. Germline V CDR1 and CDR2: SGHTS, YDEGEE. V lost 0 bases and J lost 3, with 18 bases in between.